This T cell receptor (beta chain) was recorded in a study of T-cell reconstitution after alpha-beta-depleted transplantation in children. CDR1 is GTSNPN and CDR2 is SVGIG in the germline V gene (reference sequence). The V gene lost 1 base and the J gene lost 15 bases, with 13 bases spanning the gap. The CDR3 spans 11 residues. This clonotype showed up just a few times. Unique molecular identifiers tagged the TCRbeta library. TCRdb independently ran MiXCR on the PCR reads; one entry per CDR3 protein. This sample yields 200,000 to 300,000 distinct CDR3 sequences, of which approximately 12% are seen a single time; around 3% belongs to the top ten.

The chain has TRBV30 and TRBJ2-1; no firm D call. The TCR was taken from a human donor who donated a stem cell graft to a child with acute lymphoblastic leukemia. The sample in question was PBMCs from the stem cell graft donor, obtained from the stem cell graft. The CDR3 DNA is TGTGCCTGGAGTGAGACTTTGGAGTCGTTCTTC. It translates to CAWSETLESFF.